The entry that follows covers one T cell receptor (beta chain) sequence. Its antigen is unknown. This specimen belongs to a study of T cell responses to AZD1222 COVID-19 vaccine. Study observations and caveats: Clonal diversity was possibly underestimated; the donors were predominantly white British and more often female. In the spike-specific TCR repertoire, nearly half reportedly target unmutated variant regions.

The method was immunoSEQ multiplex PCR; TCRdb's version includes in-frame clones alone and lacks a portion of them. This table holds 65,000 to 90,000 clones, 87% found once. The CDR3 length is 15 residues. The V gene lost 0 bases and the J gene lost 1 base, with 10 bases spanning the gap. Germline CDR1 reads SGHRS; CDR2 reads YFSETQ. Sequencing was performed on peripheral blood, taken 28 days after the second AZD1222 dose. The TCR comes from an adult who received the AZD1222 COVID-19 vaccine. The chain employs TRBV5-1 and TRBJ1-1; D gene unclear. The CDR3 loop reads CASSLDPGSNTEAFF. The DNA for the CDR3 is TGCGCCAGCAGCTTGGATCCGGGTTCGAACACTGAAGCTTTCTTT.